The subject of this entry is one T cell receptor (beta chain). V dropped 3 bases and J dropped 3 bases, with 14 bases sitting between them. The CDR3 loop spans 16 amino acids. CDR1 SGHVS and CDR2 FQNEAQ come from the germline V gene. This specimen comes from a study of control samples from healthy donors and cancer patients. Profiling relied on immunoSEQ multiplex PCR, and the TCRdb table lists in-frame clones only, not all of them. Among 150,000 to 200,000 clones, approximately 94% were seen once, and the ten largest hold more than 1.1%. This receptor was identified in a woman between 18 and 29 years old in good health. The sample was blood. This chain links TRBV7-8 with TRBJ1-4, with a tentative D call TRBD1 (6 bases). The CDR3 bases are TGTGCCAGCAGCTTCAGGGGCGGGGGATCTAATGAAAAACTGTTTTTT. Its protein product is CASSFRGGGSNEKLFF.